These 10 T cell receptor beta chains were all obtained from the same sample, sequenced in a study of T cells expressing NK-cell markers. For each CDR3 protein, TCRdb gives one entry from its re-call of the 5' RACE reads, without DNA. Its clone listing holds about half a million distinct CDR3 sequences. The sample was blood T cells: a sorted CD56 or NKG2C T cell subset, CD4+ or CD8+ T cells, or bulk PBMC T cells (not recorded which). All receptors derive from a woman in her fifties or sixties in good health.

The chain is built from TRBV5-1 and TRBJ2-1. CDR3 size: 15 residues. Per the germline V gene, CDR1 is SGHRS and CDR2 is YFSETQ. The CDR3 spells CASSLGSLSYNEQFF.

The chain employs TRBV5-1 and TRBJ1-2; TCRdb picks TRBD1, but there is no DNA to check that call. Germline V CDR1 and CDR2: SGHRS, YFSETQ. The CDR3 loop spans 18 amino acids. The CDR3 here is CASSLGPKQGAVLNGYTF.

V is TRBV6-2 or TRBV6-3 and J is TRBJ2-1; no DNA is available, so the TRBD2 call from TCRdb remains unchecked. Per germline, CDR1 MNHEY and CDR2 SVGEGT. The CDR3 loop spans 11 amino acids. This chain's CDR3 is CASSYGTRQFF.

This CDR3 is CASRRAGGYTF. The chain is built from TRBV6-5 and TRBJ1-2. CDR1 and CDR2 (germline): MNHEY, SVGAGI. This CDR3 spans 11 amino acids.

This sequence joins TRBV9 and TRBJ1-1. CDR3 size: 14 residues. From germline, CDR1 is SGDLS and CDR2 YYNGEE. The CDR3 sequence: CASSVPQVNTEAFF. Together with reference TRBV9 and TRBJ1-1, the CDR3 gives the full variable domain: DSGVTQTPKHLITATGQRVTLRCSPRSGDLSVYWYQQSLDQGLQFLIQYYNGEERAKGNILERFSAQQFPDLHSELNLSSLELGDSALYFCASSVPQVNTEAFFGQGTRLTVV.

The chain is built from TRBV6-5 and TRBJ2-3; with no DNA, the TCRdb D assignment of TRBD1 cannot be verified. This CDR3 comprises 13 residues. Germline CDR1 and CDR2: MNHEY and SVGAGI. CDR3 in amino acids: CASSGTGFGTQYF.

The gene calls are TRBV4-2 and TRBJ2-1; TCRdb gives TRBD2 as the D gene, but with no DNA this cannot be confirmed. Germline V CDR1 and CDR2: LGHNA, YNFKEQ. The CDR3 extends over 18 amino acids. CDR3 sequence reads: CASSQDVSSGRVNNEQFF.

The J gene is TRBJ1-1, the V gene TRBV6-5. Germline V gene data show CDR1 as MNHEY and CDR2 as SVGAGI. The CDR3 runs 17 residues. The CDR3 loop is CASSSPTGRGGNTEAFF.

This chain joins TRBV4-1 and TRBJ2-4; TCRdb returns TRBD2, unconfirmable since there is no DNA. This CDR3 has 16 residues. CDR1 is MGHRA and CDR2 is YSYEKL in the germline V gene. The CDR3 reads CASSLDTGSSYGIQYF.

The V gene is TRBV6-1, the J gene TRBJ2-1; the D call from TCRdb, TRBD2, cannot be confirmed without DNA. The CDR3 length is 16 residues. Germline CDR1 reads MNHNS; CDR2 reads SASEGT. CDR3 sequence: CATLVVGGRLGNEQFF.